Below, 5 T cell receptor beta chains from the same sample are listed, as sequenced in a study of CD8+ T cells in alopecia areata. RNA extraction and reverse transcription yielded cDNA as sequencing template. Libraries were prepared by immunoSEQ multiplex PCR; TCRdb keeps only in-frame clonotypes and omits some of them. The repertoire consists of over 5,500 clones, none detected only once. Sorting used CD4, CD8alpha, NKG2D, NKG2ACE and other markers on pooled cutaneous lymph node cells. Sequencing input: CD8+ T cells sorted from a lymph node. The receptor source for this set is a C3H/HeJ mouse with alopecia areata. For this mouse line, the MHC haplotype is H2-k.

This clone was recorded a few times. Gene names are mouse gene names. The sequence runs out 4 residues before the end of the CDR3; the remainder is reconstructed from the germline J gene. The chain recombines TRBV14 with TRBJ2-5, with 7 bases matching TRBD2. This CDR3 comprises 15 residues. CDR1 and CDR2 (germline): SGHDT, FRDEAV. V lost 4 bases, J lost 0 bases, and 5 bases stayed unmatched. This CDR3 is CASSRLGYNQDTQYF. The part of the CDR3 DNA that was read is TGTGCCAGCAGTCGACTGGGTTATAACCAAGAC.

This clone was seen only a few times. Gene and germline names: mouse. The missing CDR3 end, 4 residues past where the read stops, is filled in from the germline J gene. V is TRBV13-2 and J is TRBJ2-3, with D possibly matching TRBD1 (6 bases). The V gene's germline CDR1 is NNHNN and CDR2 SYGAGS (reference sequence). This CDR3 has 14 residues. Trimming took off 6 bases at V and 2 bases at J, with 13 bases between the two ends. The sequenced part of the CDR3 DNA is TGTGCCAGCGACCTACAGGGCGTTGCAGAA. Translation gives CASDLQGVAE. The entire CDR3 sequence reads CASDLQGVAETLYF.

The sample holds a few counts of this clone. Here the gene names and germline are mouse. The read ends 4 residues early relative to the CDR3; the germline J gene fills the gap. The V and J genes are TRBV13-1 and TRBJ2-4; weak D call: TRBD1 (5 bases). This CDR3 contains 14 residues. The V end was cut by 3 bases, the J end by 1 base, with 9 bases between. Germline values: CDR1 NSHNY, CDR2 SYGAGN. The DNA read from the CDR3 is TGTGCCAGCAGTGCCACACAGGGTCAAAAC. This codes for CASSATQGQN. The complete CDR3 protein is CASSATQGQNTLYF.

This clone was counted only a few times. Gene names refer to mouse genes. The sequenced fragment ends 4 residues before the CDR3 boundary, so the rest is inferred from the germline J gene. The J gene is TRBJ1-2, the V gene TRBV19, with 10 bases that match TRBD1. The CDR3 spans 15 residues. V lost 4 bases, J lost 4 bases, and 7 bases stayed unmatched. The germline gives CDR1 FNHDT, CDR2 SITEND (reference sequence). Partial CDR3 DNA: TGTGCCAGCAGTTCCCCGGGACAGGGGTTCTCC. Amino acid sequence: CASSSPGQGFS. The whole CDR3 region reads CASSSPGQGFSDYTF.

Ten or more counts support this clone. Gene names are mouse gene names. The sequence runs out 4 residues before the end of the CDR3; the remainder is reconstructed from the germline J gene. The V gene is TRBV16, the J gene TRBJ2-5, with D perhaps matching TRBD1 (6 bases). Germline loops: CDR1 SGHSA, CDR2 FRNQAP. Trimming took off 1 base at V and 3 bases at J, with 8 bases between the two ends. This CDR3 is 14 amino acids long. CDR3 amino acids: CASSLGGQQDTQYF. The sequenced part of the CDR3 DNA is TGTGCAAGCAGCTTAGGGGGACAACAAGAC.